Reported below is one TCR beta chain. This specimen belongs to a study of blood T cell repertoires in COVID-19. Looking at the study overall: The analysed material was cDNA or gDNA that came from T cells, B-cell-depleted T cells, or PBMCs.

Only in-frame clones appear in the TCRdb table, and some are missing; sequencing was by immunoSEQ multiplex PCR. Here the sample spans some 200,000 clones, about nine tenths being singletons. Sequencing used peripheral blood. The source is an elderly man with acute or convalescent COVID-19.

The CDR3 DNA sequence: TGTGCCAGCAGCCAGACTGACAAAGCGGGGCAGTACTTC. This translates into CASSQTDKAGQYF. The chain carries TRBV4-2 and TRBJ2-7, with TRBD2 as a possible D gene (6 bases). Looked up from germline, CDR1 is LGHNA and CDR2 is YNFKEQ. The germline V and J ends were trimmed by 3 bases and 9 bases, with 15 bases remaining between them. CDR3 length equals 13 residues.